The source of this T cell receptor beta chain is a study of OX40 agonist ivuxolimab in advanced cancers. Study-level background: Administration of intravenous ivuxolimab to patients occurred every 2 weeks at 0.01 to 10 mg/kg. A male proportion of about 86% was recorded, with mean age approximately 64 years and range about 20 to 79.

Germline assignment: CDR1 MNHEY and CDR2 SVGAGI. Trimming left V 1 base short and J 6 bases short, with 8 bases between. The CDR3 totals 13 residues. Autoimmune disease history or systemic immunosuppression led to patients being barred. The data were produced by immunoSEQ multiplex PCR, yet TCRdb's version contains in-frame clones alone and is incomplete. The table lists under 80,000 clones, approximately 80% of them singletons. The gene calls are TRBV6-5 and TRBJ2-3; D call uncertain. The TCR sequence derives from an adult with an advanced solid tumor such as melanoma, head and neck, liver or kidney cancer. The sequencing used CD4+ or CD8+ T cells sorted from blood, collected in a trial of the OX40 agonist ivuxolimab. The CDR3 DNA sequence: TGTGCCAGCAGTTACTTCCCGGGCGATACGCAGTATTTT. It yields the protein CASSYFPGDTQYF.